One T cell receptor (beta chain) is described in this entry. Its antigen is unknown. This sample was taken from a study of blood T cells in healthy people across ages. In the study overall: About one barcoded beta molecule per two T cells was captured by template switching.

Next came a second PCR, run for roughly 6 to 11 cycles, which used a sample-barcoded 5' primer along with a J-beta primer mix. Each single sample gave us at least 2.5 million CDR3-containing paired-end reads. In TCRdb, the 5' RACE reads were re-called with MiXCR into one record per CDR3 protein. Among around 1.5 million distinct CDR3 sequences listed, 40% to 50% were seen once. CDR1 is MRHNA, CDR2 SNTAGT, per germline. The CDR3 runs 14 residues. V lost 0 bases to trimming and J lost 1 base, with 6 bases between them. Study results and caveats: Conclusively comparing naive with antigen-experienced cells was impossible with unsorted PBMCs.

This clonotype originated in a woman aged 18-29 years in good health. Sequenced: blood. The chain combines TRBV6-4 with TRBJ1-1; D remains ambiguous. This CDR3 is CASSDSMKNTEAFF. DNA of the CDR3: TGTGCCAGCAGTGACTCGATGAAGAACACTGAAGCTTTCTTT.